A single sample is the source of the 6 T cell receptor beta chains below, sequenced in a study of blood T cell repertoires in COVID-19 (dated by TCRdb to 2018 to 2020). The library was obtained by the immunoSEQ multiplex PCR assay. The source is immuneACCESS, and TCRdb retained only in-frame sequences with V and J called. Part of the clones is not carried over; for the studies checked, unresolved V genes explain less than half of this, and the remainder is unexplained. This sample gives a few hundred thousand clones in total; approximately 90% of them show up just once. The ten biggest clones cover roughly 1% of the sample. Input material: PBMCs or T cells enriched from blood (not recorded which). These receptors originate from a man aged 18 to 29 who had recovered from COVID-19.

The CDR3 nucleotides read TGCGCCAGCAGTGGCCAGGGGGGCGAGCAGTACTTC. Its translation is CASSGQGGEQYF. This rearrangement joins TRBV10-1 to TRBJ2-7, with D possibly matching TRBD1 (7 bases). This CDR3 region has 12 residues. V gave up 4 bases and J gave up 6 bases, with 10 bases separating them. CDR1 WNHNN and CDR2 SYGVQD come from the germline V gene (reference sequence).

This clone was observed a few times. The V and J genes are TRBV6-5 and TRBJ2-3, with D maybe TRBD2 (6 bases). The germline V gene has CDR1 MNHEY and CDR2 SVGAGI. The ends were cut back, 7 bases at V and 1 base at J, with 9 bases in the middle. The CDR3 runs to 13 residues. Written as DNA, the CDR3 is TGTGCCAGCAAAGAGCGGGGCACAGATACGCAGTATTTT. This encodes CASKERGTDTQYF.

CDR3 sequence reads: CASSDQGGEQYF. For the CDR3, the DNA is TGTGCCAGCAGCGACCAGGGCGGCGAGCAGTACTTC. The chain has TRBV11-2 and TRBJ2-7; D possibly corresponds to TRBD1 (5 bases). Trimming cost V 5 bases and J 6 bases, with 11 bases left between them. Per germline, CDR1 SGHAT and CDR2 FQNNGV. CDR3 size: 12 residues.

This chain joins TRBV19 and TRBJ2-7; maybe TRBD1 (6 bases). Germline CDR1 is LNHDA and CDR2 is SQIVND (reference sequence). Trimming pared 8 bases from V and 3 bases from J, leaving 26 bases between. The CDR3 is 17 amino acids. The CDR3 DNA reads TGTGCCAGTGGAATGGGGGCCTGGGCCCCGGATAACTACGAGCAGTACTTC. This codes for CASGMGAWAPDNYEQYF.

The chain recombines TRBV11-2 with TRBJ2-7; D is possibly TRBD1 (5 bases). The germline V gene encodes CDR1 SGHAT and CDR2 FQNNGV. The CDR3 sequence is 13 residues long. V was shortened by 5 bases and J by 0 bases, with 8 bases between the two germline ends. The CDR3 loop is CASSRQSSYEQYF. CDR3 DNA sequence: TGTGCCAGCAGCCGACAGAGCTCCTACGAGCAGTACTTC.

V and J are TRBV4-1 and TRBJ1-2; TRBD1 matches 7 bases. The CDR3 runs to 16 residues. CDR1 and CDR2 from the germline V gene are MGHRA and YSYEKL. Unmatched junction bases numbered 12, after V lost 7 bases and J lost 1 base. DNA for the CDR3: TGCGCCAGCACCACAAACCGGGACAGAATTAACTATGGCTACACCTTC. This gives the protein CASTTNRDRINYGYTF.